Shown below are 31 T cell receptor beta chains from a single sample sequenced in a study of PD-1 blockade in classical Hodgkin lymphoma. Relapse was seen in all patients after autologous stem cell transplantation, and brentuximab vedotin exposure was variable. The assay was immunoSEQ multiplex PCR, and TCRdb's table has in-frame clones only and misses some. The sample holds approximately 60,000 clones, under 95% seen once. Here the sequenced sample was peripheral blood mononuclear cells (PBMCs), taken at baseline. The source of these receptors is a human donor with classical Hodgkin lymphoma.

V is TRBV4-1 and J is TRBJ2-5; D is undetermined. With 0 bases removed from V and 7 bases from J, the gap between germline ends came to 12 bases. Germline CDR1 and CDR2: MGHRA and YSYEKL. This CDR3 is built from 14 residues. DNA for the CDR3: TGCGCCAGCAGCCAAGACCTGGGTCTGCGGACCCAGTACTTC. Translating gives CASSQDLGLRTQYF.

The chain uses TRBV5-5 and TRBJ2-2, with TRBD1 matching 9 bases. The CDR3 loop spans 15 amino acids. Germline V CDR1 and CDR2: SGHKS, YYEKEE (reference sequence). V shed 4 bases and J 4 bases; nucleotides not matched to a gene: 5. The CDR3 sequence: CASSRGQGGTGELFF. The CDR3 coding sequence is TGTGCCAGCAGCCGGGGACAGGGTGGCACCGGGGAGCTGTTTTTT. The complete variable domain, with remaining parts taken from reference TRBV5-5 and TRBJ2-2, reads DAGVTQSPTHLIKTRGQQVTLRCSPISGHKSVSWYQQVLGQGPQFIFQYYEKEERGRGNFPDRFSARQFPNYSSELNVNALLLGDSALYLCASSRGQGGTGELFFGEGSRLTVL.

The chain links TRBV4-1 to TRBJ2-1, with D perhaps matching TRBD2 (5 bases). Germline V lookup: CDR1 MGHRA, CDR2 YSYEKL. The CDR3 is 15 residues long. V shed 1 base and J shed 6 bases, with 13 bases lying between them. CDR3: CASSQVGLAVNEQFF. CDR3 in DNA: TGCGCCAGCAGCCAAGTTGGGCTAGCAGTCAATGAGCAGTTCTTC.

The chain links TRBV28 to TRBJ2-3; 7 nucleotides match TRBD2. There are 16 residues in the CDR3. Looked up from germline, CDR1 is MDHEN and CDR2 is SYDVKM. Trimming removed 6 bases from V and 3 bases from J; junction bases left unmatched: 12. The CDR3 nucleotides are TGTGCCAGCAGCCCGGGAGGAGTTACAAGGACAGATACGCAGTATTTT. Translated, it gives CASSPGGVTRTDTQYF.

V gene TRBV6-5 combines with J gene TRBJ1-2, with a possible D match to TRBD1 (5 bases). V was shortened by 7 bases and J by 5 bases, with 20 bases between the two germline ends. The CDR3 sequence is 15 residues long. The V gene's germline CDR1 is MNHEY and CDR2 SVGAGI. CDR3 coding DNA: TGTGCCAGCACTCCCCGGGGGACCCACTATTATGGCTACACCTTC. Translation: CASTPRGTHYYGYTF.

The chain joins TRBV14 to TRBJ2-7; 7 bases map to TRBD1. Germline CDR1 and CDR2: SGHDN and FVKESK. J lost 4 bases, V lost 0 bases, and 6 bases had no gene match. The CDR3 loop spans 15 amino acids. This CDR3 is CASSQDLGQPYEQYF. The CDR3 DNA sequence: TGTGCCAGCAGCCAAGATCTGGGACAGCCTTACGAGCAGTACTTC.

The V call is TRBV19, the J call TRBJ2-5, with D possibly TRBD1 on 5 matching bases. Trimming cost V 6 bases and J 5 bases, with 13 bases left between them. CDR3 length equals 13 residues. Germline CDR1 is LNHDA and CDR2 is SQIVND (reference sequence). Written as DNA, the CDR3 is TGTGCCAGTAGAGCAGGGTTAGGGGAGACCCAGTACTTC. It codes for CASRAGLGETQYF.

This clone was found once. The rearrangement joins TRBV18 to TRBJ2-6; D is perhaps TRBD2 (5 bases). The CDR3 contains 16 residues. CDR1 is KGHSH and CDR2 is LQKENI in the germline V gene. Trimming removed 8 bases from V and 3 bases from J, with 17 bases in between. CDR3 sequence (DNA): TGTGCCAGCACCCCCGGAGGAGGTCTTGGGGCCAACGTCCTGACTTTC. This encodes CASTPGGGLGANVLTF.

This clone showed up just once. This rearrangement joins TRBV28 to TRBJ2-7, with 9 positions matching TRBD1. In germline, CDR1 is MDHEN, CDR2 SYDVKM. The CDR3 is made up of 16 amino acids. V was pared by 2 bases and J by 1 base, with 6 bases of the junction left unmatched. The CDR3 nucleotides read TGTGCCAGCAGTTTAATTACGACAGGGGGGTCCTACGAGCAGTACTTC. It codes for CASSLITTGGSYEQYF.

This chain joins TRBV7-6 and TRBJ2-7; weak D call: TRBD2 (6 bases). The V end lost 4 bases, the J end lost 2 bases, and 15 bases lay between the germline ends. CDR3 length equals 15 residues. Germline V gives CDR1 SGHVS, CDR2 FNYEAQ. In DNA form, the CDR3 reads TGTGCCAGCAGCTCGAATAGCGGCGGCACCTACGAGCAGTACTTC. Protein sequence: CASSSNSGGTYEQYF.

The rearrangement links TRBV27 to TRBJ2-1, with a tentative D call TRBD2 (6 bases). With 4 bases removed from V and 4 bases from J, the gap between germline ends came to 14 bases. The CDR3 has 15 amino acids. Germline-derived CDR1 and CDR2 are MNHEY and SMNVEV (reference sequence). As DNA, the CDR3 is TGTGCCAGCAGTTCTAGCGTCATCCCTTACAATGAGCAGTTCTTC. It specifies CASSSSVIPYNEQFF.

The chain uses TRBV9 and TRBJ2-1; D remains unclear. V lost 0 bases and J lost 5, with 9 bases in between. This CDR3 is built from 14 residues. From germline, CDR1 is SGDLS and CDR2 YYNGEE. The CDR3 region has the DNA TGTGCCAGCAGCGTAGATATTACGAACAATGAGCAGTTCTTC. It yields the protein CASSVDITNNEQFF.

V usage is TRBV11-2 and J usage is TRBJ1-2; possible D gene TRBD1, 6 bases. The CDR3 contains 13 residues. Trimming shortened V by 8 bases and J by 7 bases, and 17 bases separated the two germline ends. Per germline, CDR1 SGHAT and CDR2 FQNNGV. CDR3 sequence reads: CASSWGGAGGYTF. For the CDR3, the DNA is TGTGCCAGCTCATGGGGGGGCGCGGGTGGCTACACCTTC.

The gene calls are TRBV11-2 and TRBJ2-1; TRBD2 matches 11 bases. V dropped 2 bases and J dropped 2; count of bases not matched to a gene: 5. CDR3 size: 17 residues. The germline V gene has CDR1 SGHAT and CDR2 FQNNGV. CDR3 protein: CASSLMRLAGTYNEQFF. CDR3 coding DNA: TGTGCCAGCAGCTTAATGAGACTAGCGGGGACCTACAATGAGCAGTTCTTC.

This clone was seen a few times. V is TRBV28 and J is TRBJ1-2, with D maybe TRBD1 (5 bases). Germline lookup yields CDR1 MDHEN and CDR2 SYDVKM. The CDR3 is made up of 15 amino acids. With 8 bases removed from V and 2 bases from J, the gap between germline ends came to 18 bases. The CDR3 loop reads CASRLPAGRNYGYTF. The DNA of the CDR3 is TGTGCCAGCCGCCTACCAGCAGGGCGCAACTATGGCTACACCTTC.

This clone was recorded only once. The rearrangement joins TRBV29-1 to TRBJ1-5; perhaps TRBD1 as D (5 bases). The CDR3 contains 14 residues. Germline-derived CDR1 and CDR2 are SQVTM and ANQGSEA. Trimming stripped 4 bases from V and 4 bases from J, with 14 bases between. The CDR3 spells CSVGDLGSNQPQHF. CDR3 DNA: TGCAGCGTTGGGGACTTGGGTTCTAATCAGCCCCAGCATTTT.

The V gene is TRBV6-1, the J gene TRBJ1-1; 7 bases align to TRBD1. CDR1 and CDR2 from the germline V gene are MNHNS and SASEGT. This CDR3 is built from 12 residues. With 8 bases clipped from V and 8 bases from J, the junction kept 8 bases outside the gene matches. CDR3 region: CASLQGLAEAFF. In DNA form, the CDR3 reads TGTGCCAGCTTACAGGGGTTAGCAGAAGCTTTCTTT.

This clone came up a few times. The genes are TRBV27 and TRBJ2-7; 10 nucleotides match TRBD1. The CDR3 runs 15 residues. From germline, CDR1 is MNHEY and CDR2 SMNVEV (reference sequence). V was pared by 5 bases and J by 1 base, with 5 bases of the junction left unmatched. CDR3 DNA sequence: TGTGCCAGCAGTCCAACGGGACAGGGGTCCTACGAGCAGTACTTC. This codes for CASSPTGQGSYEQYF.

The gene calls are TRBV5-4 and TRBJ2-5, with D hard to call. The J call is in doubt because the DNA end fits TRBJ2-7 better. CDR3 size: 12 residues. The germline CDR1 and CDR2 sequences are SGHNT and YYREEE (reference sequence). The CDR3 DNA reads as TGTGCCAGCAGCGCAGATCCCTACGAGCAGTACTTC. This codes for CASSADPYEQYF.

The CDR3 DNA reads TGTGCCAGCAGCCGTACATGGCTAGCGGAGGGCACAGATACGCAGTATTTT. Amino acids: CASSRTWLAEGTDTQYF. The gene calls are TRBV16 and TRBJ2-3, with 7 bases matching TRBD2. V shed 4 bases, J shed 1 base, and the junction held 11 bases outside the gene matches. Germline CDR1 and CDR2: KGHSY and FQNENV. The CDR3 extends over 17 amino acids.

This chain uses TRBV4-1 with TRBJ2-5, with D perhaps assigned TRBD1 or TRBD2 (5 bases each). V was pared by 0 bases and J by 5 bases, with 16 bases between. This CDR3 is built from 16 residues. In germline, CDR1 is MGHRA, CDR2 YSYEKL. The CDR3 nucleotides are TGCGCCAGCAGCCAAGATGGGTCGGGGCCAGGGGAGACCCAGTACTTC. Protein product: CASSQDGSGPGETQYF.

This rearrangement joins TRBV28 to TRBJ2-6; possible D gene TRBD2, 5 bases. The CDR3 length is 15 residues. V lost 7 bases and J 3 bases, leaving 13 bases between the germline ends. Per the germline V gene, CDR1 is MDHEN and CDR2 is SYDVKM. The CDR3 region is CASTTWRNGANVLTF. The CDR3 DNA reads as TGTGCCAGCACCACCTGGAGGAATGGGGCCAACGTCCTGACTTTC. Drawing the rest from reference TRBV28 and TRBJ2-6, the complete variable domain is DVKVTQSSRYLVKRTGEKVFLECVQDMDHENMFWYRQDPGLGLRLIYFSYDVKMKEKGDIPEGYSVSREKKERFSLILESASTNQTSMYLCASTTWRNGANVLTFGAGSRLTVL.

V gene TRBV7-8 combines with J gene TRBJ2-7, with 8 bases matching TRBD2. Trimming removed 5 bases from V and 6 bases from J; junction bases left unmatched: 6. Germline V gene data show CDR1 as SGHVS and CDR2 as FQNEAQ. The CDR3 loop spans 13 amino acids. The CDR3 sequence: CASSRGGSGEQYF. The CDR3 DNA reads TGTGCCAGCAGCCGGGGGGGATCCGGCGAGCAGTACTTC.

The V and J genes are TRBV11-1 and TRBJ2-1; D may match TRBD1 or TRBD2 (5 bases each). V lost 1 base, J lost 2 bases, and 9 bases lay in between. CDR1 SGHAT and CDR2 FQDESV come from the germline V gene (reference sequence). The CDR3 sequence is 15 residues long. CDR3 bases: TGTGCCAGCAGCTTAGATGGGGGTCCCTACAATGAGCAGTTCTTC. This translates into CASSLDGGPYNEQFF.

The genes are TRBV11-2 and TRBJ1-5; maybe TRBD1 (6 bases). V lost 4 bases, J lost 0 bases, and 7 bases lay in between. Germline loops: CDR1 SGHAT, CDR2 FQNNGV. The CDR3 spans 14 residues. CDR3 sequence reads: CASSSQGSNQPQHF. CDR3 DNA: TGTGCCAGCAGCTCACAGGGTAGCAATCAGCCCCAGCATTTT.

The chain links TRBV10-1 to TRBJ1-1; D possibly corresponds to TRBD1 (6 bases). The CDR3 extends over 13 amino acids. V lost 5 bases to trimming and J lost 6 bases, with 13 bases between them. Germline V gene data show CDR1 as WNHNN and CDR2 as SYGVQD (reference sequence). This CDR3 is CASSQTGRSEAFF. The CDR3 nucleotides read TGCGCCAGCAGTCAAACAGGGAGGTCTGAAGCTTTCTTT.

The V and J genes are TRBV7-9 and TRBJ1-3; unclear D gene. The CDR3 sequence is 10 residues long. Germline assignment: CDR1 SEHNR and CDR2 FQNEAQ (reference sequence). The V and J ends lost 2 bases and 11 bases respectively, with 4 bases between them. Here the CDR3 DNA reads TGTGCCAGCAGCTTAACCTCCATATATTTT. Protein product: CASSLTSIYF. The whole variable domain, filled in from reference TRBV7-9 and TRBJ1-3, reads DTGVSQNPRHKITKRGQNVTFRCDPISEHNRLYWYRQTLGQGPEFLTYFQNEAQLEKSRLLSDRFSAERPKGSFSTLEIQRTEQGDSAMYLCASSLTSIYFGEGSWLTVV.

The chain employs TRBV11-2 and TRBJ1-1, with D possibly being TRBD1 (5 bases). The CDR3 sequence is 14 residues long. CDR1 SGHAT and CDR2 FQNNGV come from the germline V gene. The V and J ends lost 4 bases and 5 bases respectively, with 14 bases between them. The CDR3 reads CASSSGSGLTEAFF. The CDR3 DNA follows: TGTGCCAGCAGCTCGGGATCAGGGTTAACTGAAGCTTTCTTT.

The J gene is TRBJ2-3, the V gene TRBV10-1; D might be TRBD2 (5 bases). Germline CDR1 reads WNHNN; CDR2 reads SYGVQD (reference sequence). The CDR3 length is 14 residues. V gave up 5 bases and J gave up 4 bases, with 13 bases separating them. For the CDR3, the DNA is TGCGCCAGCAGTCCCCGGGGAGCCGCAGATACGCAGTATTTT. Translating gives CASSPRGAADTQYF.

The genes are TRBV6-5 and TRBJ1-4, with a possible D match to TRBD1 (6 bases). CDR1 MNHEY and CDR2 SVGAGI come from the germline V gene. The V and J ends lost 0 bases and 2 bases respectively, with 10 bases between them. The CDR3 runs to 16 residues. The CDR3 bases are TGTGCCAGCAGTTACTCAGGGGGGAGTACTAATGAAAAACTGTTTTTT. Translation: CASSYSGGSTNEKLFF.

The gene calls are TRBV19 and TRBJ1-1; D unresolved. Per germline, CDR1 LNHDA and CDR2 SQIVND (reference sequence). The ends were cut back, 5 bases at V and 0 bases at J, with 7 bases in the middle. The CDR3 is 13 amino acids. The CDR3 spells CASSAQMNTEAFF. In DNA, the CDR3 is TGTGCCAGTAGTGCTCAGATGAACACTGAAGCTTTCTTT.